This T cell receptor (beta chain) emerged from a study of CD8 T cells in ankylosing spondylitis. Points from the study as a whole: The clones that were linked to disease were reported to be significantly enriched in matched synovial fluid samples from ankylosing spondylitis patients. Previous work reported some of these motif variants in the synovial fluid and blood of reactive arthritis.

This clonotype was counted between two and nine times. Its antigen is as yet unknown. This CDR3 has 16 amino acids. Trimming pared 1 base from V and 4 bases from J, leaving 17 bases between. Germline assignment: CDR1 SGHDT and CDR2 YYEEEE. TCR beta libraries were made by quantitative 5'-RACE with molecular barcodes. TCRdb re-derived calls from the 5' RACE reads in MiXCR, one entry per CDR3 protein. The table records fewer than 400,000 distinct CDR3 sequences, under 15% of them present only once. Sequenced material: blood, either unsorted or a sorted T cell fraction (not recorded which). This TCR was sampled from a male donor with ankylosing spondylitis or in good health (not recorded which). V is TRBV5-6 and J is TRBJ1-2, with D perhaps TRBD1 (6 bases). CDR3 residues: CASSLNWQGRVYGYTF. CDR3 sequence (DNA): TGTGCCAGCAGCTTGAATTGGCAGGGGAGGGTCTATGGCTACACCTTC.